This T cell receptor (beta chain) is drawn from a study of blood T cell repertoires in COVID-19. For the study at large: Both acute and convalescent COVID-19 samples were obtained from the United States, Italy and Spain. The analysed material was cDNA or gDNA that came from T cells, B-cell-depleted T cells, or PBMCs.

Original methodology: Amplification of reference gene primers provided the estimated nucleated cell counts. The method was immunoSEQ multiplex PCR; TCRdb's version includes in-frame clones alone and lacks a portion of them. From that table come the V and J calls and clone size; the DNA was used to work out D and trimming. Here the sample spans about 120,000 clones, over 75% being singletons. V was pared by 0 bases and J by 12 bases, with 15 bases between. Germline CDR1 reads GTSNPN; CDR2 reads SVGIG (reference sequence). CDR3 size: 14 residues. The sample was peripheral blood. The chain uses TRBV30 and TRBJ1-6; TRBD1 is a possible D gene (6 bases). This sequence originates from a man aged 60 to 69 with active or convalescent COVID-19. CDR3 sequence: CAWSVKGGRLPLHF. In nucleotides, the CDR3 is TGTGCCTGGAGTGTAAAAGGGGGTAGGTTACCCCTCCACTTT.